This T cell receptor beta chain was documented in a study of cytomegalovirus exposure and HLA in healthy donors. The CDR3 runs to 15 residues. V dropped 2 bases and J dropped 5; count of bases not matched to a gene: 8. The germline V gene encodes CDR1 KGHSH and CDR2 LQKENI. Libraries were prepared by immunoSEQ multiplex PCR; TCRdb keeps only in-frame clonotypes and omits some of them. The sample includes roughly 250,000 clones, roughly 90% of them seen just once. Sequenced material: PBMCs. This clonotype originated in a woman aged 18-35 years in good health and CMV-seronegative. The V call is TRBV18, the J call TRBJ1-2; 7 positions agree with TRBD1. CDR3 bases: TGTGCCAGCTCACCAAACCGGGACAGCCGATATGGCTACACCTTC. This codes for CASSPNRDSRYGYTF.